A single sample gave rise to the 3 T cell receptor beta chains below, sequenced in a study of T-cell reconstitution after alpha-beta-depleted transplantation in children. The authors prepared the TCRbeta library with unique molecular identifiers. Using its own MiXCR run on the PCR reads, TCRdb lists one record per CDR3 protein. The data show nearly 550,000 distinct CDR3 sequences, approximately 20% seen once. Sequencing used PBMCs from the stem cell graft donor, obtained from the stem cell graft. These receptors were collected from a human donor who donated a stem cell graft to a child with acute lymphoblastic leukemia.

The CDR3 DNA reads TGTGCCAGCAGCCAAGGACTTTTCCGGACCTACGAGCAGTACTTC. Its protein is CASSQGLFRTYEQYF. The V call is TRBV14, the J call TRBJ2-7; D not certain. V was cut by 1 base and J by 2 bases, with 12 bases left in between. Germline-derived CDR1 and CDR2 are SGHDN and FVKESK. CDR3 size: 15 residues. Together with reference TRBV14 and TRBJ2-7, the CDR3 gives the full variable domain: EAGVTQFPSHSVIEKGQTVTLRCDPISGHDNLYWYRRVMGKEIKFLLHFVKESKQDESGMPNNRFLAERTGGTYSTLKVQPAELEDSGVYFCASSQGLFRTYEQYFGPGTRLTVT.

Regarding this clonotype: The DNA is left out, because the CDR3 cannot be placed on it with certainty; the CDR3 is given as TCRdb lists it. The CDR3 protein is CASSPDFRGRDGNSNQPQHF. The genes are TRBV5-1 and TRBJ1-5; TRBD1, the table's D call, lacks a check against the DNA. With termini counted, the CDR3 has 20 amino acids. CDR1 is SGHRS, CDR2 YFSETQ, per germline.

This chain joins TRBV20-1 and TRBJ2-1; D uncertain. Germline CDR1 is DFQATT and CDR2 is SNEGSKA (reference sequence). V lost 3 bases and J 4 bases, leaving 13 bases between the germline ends. The CDR3 sequence is 14 residues long. In nucleotides, the CDR3 is TGCAGTGCTAGGGAGTCAGCGCCATACAATGAGCAGTTCTTC. Amino acid sequence: CSARESAPYNEQFF.